The subject of this entry is one T cell receptor (beta chain). Its antigen remains unknown. The sample belongs to a study of T cell repertoires in cytomegalovirus infection. The overall study: Indicated by public TCR beta signatures were CMV infection and matching HLA type.

TCRdb passed the reads through MiXCR, listing each CDR3 protein once. The data contain nearly 450,000 distinct CDR3 sequences, approximately 32% of them singletons. Trimming cost V 3 bases and J 8 bases, with 20 bases left between them. The CDR3 length is 16 residues. Germline V gene data show CDR1 as SGDLS and CDR2 as YYNGEE. The study's findings and limits: Clonotypes of TCR beta that were HLA-C-restricted and CMV-specific dominated the ex vivo response. Adding up the frequency of public TCR beta families identified people who carried CMV plus the relevant HLA.

Sequenced sample: PBMCs. This clonotype was sampled from a human donor in good health (CMV status not recorded). Some clones in this sample may be carry-over from other donors' samples. This rearrangement joins TRBV9 to TRBJ1-4, with unresolved D. CDR3 amino acids: CASSEDPGGREEKLFF. Here the CDR3 DNA reads TGTGCCAGCAGCGAGGATCCGGGAGGGCGGGAAGAAAAACTGTTTTTT.